The 19 T cell receptor beta chains given below trace back to one sample, sequenced in a study of cytomegalovirus exposure and HLA in healthy donors. Use of 60 Vbeta and 13 Jbeta primers characterized the PCR. Data came from immunoSEQ multiplex PCR; TCRdb stores just in-frame clones and leaves some out. Seen here are around 99,000 clones, around 74% observed once, and the top ten hold 11% to 15%. Specimen: PBMCs. The receptors stem from a middle-aged woman in good health and CMV-seropositive.

V is TRBV6-1 and J is TRBJ2-7; no reliable D call. V was pared by 5 bases and J by 4 bases, with 9 bases between. This CDR3 is built from 12 residues. From germline, CDR1 is MNHNS and CDR2 SASEGT. The CDR3 bases are TGTGCCAGCAGTATCCCCCAGTACGAGCAGTACTTC. This codes for CASSIPQYEQYF.

The rearrangement joins TRBV4-1 to TRBJ1-4; the D is unclear. Germline CDR1 MGHRA, CDR2 YSYEKL. The V end was cut by 4 bases, the J end by 7 bases, with 10 bases between. The CDR3 length is 13 residues. CDR3 bases: TGCGCCAGCAGCCCCTCCAGAACTGAAAAACTGTTTTTT. Protein sequence: CASSPSRTEKLFF.

V gene TRBV2 combines with J gene TRBJ2-1, with D possibly matching TRBD1 (6 bases). The CDR3 is 14 amino acids. Germline CDR1 and CDR2: SNHLY and FYNNEI. V was shortened by 6 bases and J by 6 bases, with 15 bases between the two germline ends. The CDR3 nucleotides read TGTGCCAGCAGCCCGGCTAGAGGGGGCAATGAGCAGTTCTTC. Amino acids: CASSPARGGNEQFF.

This chain connects TRBV16 to TRBJ1-1, with a weak D call TRBD1 (6 bases). Germline V lookup: CDR1 KGHSY, CDR2 FQNENV. This CDR3 contains 15 residues. With 0 bases removed from V and 1 base from J, the gap between germline ends came to 9 bases. The CDR3 sequence: CASSQSTGKNTEAFF. Here the CDR3 DNA reads TGTGCCAGCAGCCAATCCACAGGGAAGAACACTGAAGCTTTCTTT.

The CDR3 is CASSSGVGGAYEQYF. CDR3 DNA: TGTGCCAGCAGCTCGGGGGTGGGGGGGGCCTACGAGCAGTACTTC. The chain combines TRBV5-4 with TRBJ2-7; 7 bases align to TRBD2. Trimming cost V 3 bases and J 2 bases; bases outside gene matches: 8. The CDR3 sequence is 15 residues long. In germline, CDR1 is SGHNT, CDR2 YYREEE (reference sequence).

The rearrangement uses TRBV2 and TRBJ2-5; 12 bases map to TRBD2. This CDR3 is built from 15 residues. Trimming at V came to 8 bases and at J to 5 bases, leaving 9 bases not matched to a gene. Germline assignment: CDR1 SNHLY and CDR2 FYNNEI. The CDR3 bases are TGTGCCAGCGGAGCAGGACTAGCGGGGTGGGAGACCCAGTACTTC. Its translation: CASGAGLAGWETQYF.

The V call is TRBV2, the J call TRBJ1-2, with 7 bases lining up with TRBD1. The germline V gene has CDR1 SNHLY and CDR2 FYNNEI. With 6 bases clipped from V and 5 bases from J, the junction kept 6 bases outside the gene matches. The CDR3 runs to 13 residues. The CDR3 DNA is TGTGCCAGCAGCTGGGACAGCGATTATGGCTACACCTTC. It translates to CASSWDSDYGYTF.

This chain joins TRBV5-4 and TRBJ1-1; TRBD1 is a possible D gene (5 bases). Germline lookup yields CDR1 SGHNT and CDR2 YYREEE (reference sequence). Deletions cut 1 base from V and 2 bases from J, with 9 bases between. The CDR3 has 14 residues. The CDR3 is CASSLWGVNTEAFF. The CDR3 nucleotides are TGTGCCAGCAGCTTGTGGGGGGTAAACACTGAAGCTTTCTTT.

The chain combines TRBV2 with TRBJ2-6, with D tentatively TRBD1 (6 bases). The CDR3 is made up of 17 amino acids. Germline lookup yields CDR1 SNHLY and CDR2 FYNNEI. The ends were cut back, 3 bases at V and 4 bases at J, with 16 bases in the middle. The chain's CDR3 is CASSDWQGTGGANVLTF. The CDR3 coding sequence is TGTGCCAGCAGTGACTGGCAGGGGACGGGGGGGGCCAACGTCCTGACTTTC.

In its sample, this clone was seen once. This chain joins TRBV28 and TRBJ2-1; 7 nucleotides align to TRBD1. This CDR3 region has 17 residues. Germline-derived CDR1 and CDR2 are MDHEN and SYDVKM. With 3 bases clipped from V and 7 bases from J, the junction kept 15 bases outside the gene matches. The CDR3 DNA is TGTGCCAGCAGTTTTCAGGGGGTAGGAGTCCTGGGGAATGAGCAGTTCTTC. It translates to CASSFQGVGVLGNEQFF.

The rearrangement uses TRBV4-3 and TRBJ1-4, with D perhaps matching TRBD1 (5 bases). Trimming left V 0 bases short and J 8 bases short, with 22 bases between. The CDR3 has 18 amino acids. CDR1 and CDR2 from the germline V gene are LGHNA and YSLEER. CDR3 nucleotide sequence: TGCGCCAGCAGCCAAGAACTTCTGATCTCCCAGGGTTTCGAAAAACTGTTTTTT. This translates into CASSQELLISQGFEKLFF.

The V gene is TRBV30, the J gene TRBJ2-7; D is uncertain. With 7 bases removed from V and 5 bases from J, the gap between germline ends came to 15 bases. There are 12 residues in the CDR3. In germline, CDR1 is GTSNPN, CDR2 SVGIG (reference sequence). CDR3 protein: CASNRFNDEQYF. For the CDR3, the DNA is TGTGCCTCCAACAGATTTAACGACGAGCAGTACTTC. Full variable domain (rest looked up from reference TRBV30 and TRBJ2-7): SQTIHQWPATLVQPVGSPLSLECTVEGTSNPNLYWYRQAAGRGLQLLFYSVGIGQISSEVPQNLSASRPQDRQFILSSKKLLLSDSGFYLCASNRFNDEQYFGPGTRLTVT.

This chain uses TRBV30 with TRBJ1-2; 7 bases match TRBD1. Losses at the gene ends were 2 bases for V and 0 bases for J; bases not matched to a gene: 15. Germline-derived CDR1 and CDR2 are GTSNPN and SVGIG (reference sequence). The length of the CDR3 is 18 residues. The chain's CDR3 is CAWSPRQGVFGSNYGYTF. CDR3 nucleotides: TGTGCCTGGAGTCCCAGGCAGGGGGTCTTTGGTTCTAACTATGGCTACACCTTC.

The chain employs TRBV5-6 and TRBJ1-2; D possibly corresponds to TRBD1 (6 bases). There are 12 residues in the CDR3. The ends were cut back, 5 bases at V and 4 bases at J, with 9 bases in the middle. Germline values: CDR1 SGHDT, CDR2 YYEEEE. CDR3 bases: TGTGCCAGCAGGGGGGGGCCCTATGGCTACACCTTC. Protein product: CASRGGPYGYTF.

A few counts support this clone. The sample holds other DNA sequences that translate to the same CDR3. The chain is built from TRBV9 and TRBJ1-2; D call uncertain. Looked up from germline, CDR1 is SGDLS and CDR2 is YYNGEE. The CDR3 consists of 15 residues. V was shortened by 0 bases and J by 2 bases, with 11 bases between the two germline ends. The CDR3 region is CASSVGGGGNYGYTF. CDR3 bases: TGTGCCAGCAGCGTAGGAGGAGGTGGAAACTATGGCTACACCTTC.

V is TRBV19 and J is TRBJ2-5; 8 bases line up with TRBD2. Germline V gene sequence: CDR1 LNHDA, CDR2 SQIVND (reference sequence). V lost 1 base and J lost 4; bases outside the gene matches: 8. The CDR3 extends over 16 amino acids. The chain's CDR3 is CASSIARIAGLETQYF. DNA for the CDR3: TGTGCCAGTAGTATAGCGCGGATAGCGGGGTTAGAGACCCAGTACTTC.

CDR3 DNA: TGCGCCAGCAGCACAGGGGCCGGGGAAGCTTTCTTT. It is translated as CASSTGAGEAFF. The chain links TRBV5-1 to TRBJ1-1; 7 positions agree with TRBD1. V was pared by 4 bases and J by 8 bases, with 5 bases of the junction left unmatched. Germline V gene lookup returns CDR1 SGHRS and CDR2 YFSETQ. This CDR3 is built from 12 residues.

The chain has TRBV11-1 and TRBJ2-1, with D maybe TRBD1 (6 bases). The CDR3 covers 14 residues. V was pared by 1 base and J by 9 bases, with 13 bases between. Germline-derived CDR1 and CDR2 are SGHAT and FQDESV (reference sequence). For the CDR3, the DNA is TGTGCCAGCAGCTTAGAAACAGGGTCCCTTGAGCAGTTCTTC. Translating gives CASSLETGSLEQFF. The full variable domain, with the rest looked up from reference TRBV11-1 and TRBJ2-1, is EAEVAQSPRYKITEKSQAVAFWCDPISGHATLYWYRQILGQGPELLVQFQDESVVDDSQLPKDRFSAERLKGVDSTLKIQPAELGDSAMYLCASSLETGSLEQFFGPGTRLTVL.

The gene calls are TRBV10-3 and TRBJ2-7; maybe TRBD2 (6 bases). CDR3 size: 17 residues. The V and J ends lost 0 bases and 0 bases respectively, with 15 bases between them. The germline V gene has CDR1 ENHRY and CDR2 SYGVKD. CDR3 protein: CAISESKGFGSSYEQYF. CDR3 in DNA: TGTGCCATCAGTGAGTCGAAGGGATTCGGGAGCTCCTACGAGCAGTACTTC.